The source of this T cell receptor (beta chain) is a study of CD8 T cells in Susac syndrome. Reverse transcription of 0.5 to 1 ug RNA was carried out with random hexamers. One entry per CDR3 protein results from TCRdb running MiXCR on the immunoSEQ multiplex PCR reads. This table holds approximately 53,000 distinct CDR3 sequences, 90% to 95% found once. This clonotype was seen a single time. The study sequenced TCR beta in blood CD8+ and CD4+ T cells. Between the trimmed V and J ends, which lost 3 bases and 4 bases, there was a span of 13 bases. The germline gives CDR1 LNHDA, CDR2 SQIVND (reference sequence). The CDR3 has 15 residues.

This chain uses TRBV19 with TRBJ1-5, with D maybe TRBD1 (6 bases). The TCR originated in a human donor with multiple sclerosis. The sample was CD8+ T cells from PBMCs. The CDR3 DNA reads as TGTGCCAGTAGTATGTCGGGAACAGGGAATCAGCCCCAGCATTTT. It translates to CASSMSGTGNQPQHF. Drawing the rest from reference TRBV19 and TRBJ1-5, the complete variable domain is DGGITQSPKYLFRKEGQNVTLSCEQNLNHDAMYWYRQDPGQGLRLIYYSQIVNDFQKGDIAEGYSVSREKKESFPLTVTSAQKNPTAFYLCASSMSGTGNQPQHFGDGTRLSIL.